This T cell receptor beta chain is drawn from a study of T cells after yellow fever vaccination. Overall study findings and caveats: Post-booster reappearance was seen for most primary-vaccination clones (roughly 96% CD4, 75% to 90% CD8).

As concerns this clonotype: The antigen is unknown.

V gave up 4 bases and J gave up 6 bases; unmatched junction bases: 5. The CDR3 runs to 13 residues. Germline-derived CDR1 and CDR2 are SGHDN and FVKESK. Generation of TCR cDNA used 5'RACE template switching (which added a universal primer site and UMIs). Using its own MiXCR run on the 5' RACE reads, TCRdb lists one record per CDR3 protein. Of some 300,000 distinct CDR3 sequences listed, 7% to 10% are singletons. The sequence was collected from a man aged 18 to 29 who received the YFV17D yellow fever vaccine. V gene TRBV14 combines with J gene TRBJ1-2; 7 bases fit TRBD1. Specimen: PBMCs, collected 35 to 50 days after the first yellow fever vaccination. The CDR3 nucleotides are TGTGCCAGCAGCCCTCGACAGGGTGATGGCTACACCTTC. Translation gives CASSPRQGDGYTF.